This is a list of T cell receptor beta chains from one sample in a study of early T cells in non-severe SARS-CoV-2 infection. TCRdb fed the 5' RACE reads into MiXCR, producing one record per CDR3 protein. Here the sample spans approximately 22,000 distinct CDR3 sequences, 4% to 5% being singletons. The sequenced sample was whole blood. The origin of the receptors is an adult who was a healthcare worker with PCR-confirmed SARS-CoV-2 infection or an uninfected control (not recorded which). Each CDR3 is given with its conserved first and last residue. Clone size is given for some rows only: seen once, a few or many times, or a class if the clone is expanded.

CDR3 length	clone size	V gene	J gene	CDR3 protein
15	few	TRBV5-1	TRBJ1-5	CASSLATGFNQPQHF
13	many	TRBV6-2/TRBV6-3	TRBJ2-5	CASSWGQGETQYF
13	many	TRBV2	TRBJ2-5	CASTPGQGFFGYF
15	-	TRBV2	TRBJ1-5	CASRRRGRFDQPQHF
13	-	TRBV18	TRBJ1-1	CASSRAAGTEVFF
14	few	TRBV5-1	TRBJ2-5	CASSLWTPEETQYF
14	few	TRBV4-3	TRBJ2-2	CASSQTSNTGELFF
12	many	TRBV20-1	TRBJ1-2	CSASFENYGYTF
13	-	TRBV10-3	TRBJ1-1	CAISRGGWTEAFF
18	many	TRBV11-2	TRBJ2-1	CASSLELTGYRSYNEQFF
14	many	TRBV7-8	TRBJ2-5	CASHPRALGETQYF
13	many	TRBV5-6	TRBJ1-1	CASSYYDRIEAFF